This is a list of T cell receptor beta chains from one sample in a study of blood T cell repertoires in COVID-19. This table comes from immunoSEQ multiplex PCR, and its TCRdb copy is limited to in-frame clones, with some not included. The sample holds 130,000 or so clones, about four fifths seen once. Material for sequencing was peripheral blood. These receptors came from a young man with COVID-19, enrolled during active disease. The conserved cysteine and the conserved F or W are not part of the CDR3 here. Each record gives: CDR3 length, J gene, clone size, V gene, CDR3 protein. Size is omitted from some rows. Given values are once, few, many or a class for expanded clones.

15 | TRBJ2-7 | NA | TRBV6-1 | ASSEAGLAGVGYEQY
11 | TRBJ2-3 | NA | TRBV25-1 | ASSESAAYTQY
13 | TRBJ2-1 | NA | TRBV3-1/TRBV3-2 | ASSQVQGDYNEQF
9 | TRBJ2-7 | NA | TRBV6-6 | ASSYSDRGY
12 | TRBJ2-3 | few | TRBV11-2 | ASRGPSGTDTQY
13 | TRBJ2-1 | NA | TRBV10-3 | AIRASGRAYNEQF
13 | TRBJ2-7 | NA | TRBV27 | ASRPTSGRPLEQY
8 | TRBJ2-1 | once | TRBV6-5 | ASGLNEQF
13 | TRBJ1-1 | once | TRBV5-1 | ASSLVGQTNTEAF
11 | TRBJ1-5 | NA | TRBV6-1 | ASSEAGGTAQH
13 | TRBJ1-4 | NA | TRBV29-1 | SVEAAEATNEKLF
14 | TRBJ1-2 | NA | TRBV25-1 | ASSASGTGALRGYT
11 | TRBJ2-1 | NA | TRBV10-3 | AIKADSQNEQF
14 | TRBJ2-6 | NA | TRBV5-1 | ASSAGQGSGANVLT
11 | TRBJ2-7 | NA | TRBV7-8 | ASSRTEGYEQY
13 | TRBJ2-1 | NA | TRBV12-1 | ASSSGPGGNNEQF
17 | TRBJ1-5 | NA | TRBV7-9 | ASSLIRQIQSYSNQPQH
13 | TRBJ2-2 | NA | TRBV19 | ASSTGTGGTGELF
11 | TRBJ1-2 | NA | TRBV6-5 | ASSRGQAYGYT
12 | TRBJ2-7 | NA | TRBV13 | ASSPGTGGFEQY
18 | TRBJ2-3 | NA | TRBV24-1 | ATSDSYGTSGTGHQDTQY
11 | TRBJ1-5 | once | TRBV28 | ASLNGFNQPQH